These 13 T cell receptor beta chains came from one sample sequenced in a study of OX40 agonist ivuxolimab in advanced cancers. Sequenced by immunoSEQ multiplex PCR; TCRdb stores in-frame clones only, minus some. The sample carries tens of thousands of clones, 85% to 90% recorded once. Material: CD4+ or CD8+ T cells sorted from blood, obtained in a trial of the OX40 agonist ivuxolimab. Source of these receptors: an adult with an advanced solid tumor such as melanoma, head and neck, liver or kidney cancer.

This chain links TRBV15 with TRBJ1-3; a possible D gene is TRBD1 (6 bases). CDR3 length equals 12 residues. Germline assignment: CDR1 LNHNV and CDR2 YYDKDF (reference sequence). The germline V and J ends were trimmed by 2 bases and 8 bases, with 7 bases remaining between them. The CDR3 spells CATSRPGDTIYF. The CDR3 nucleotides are TGTGCCACCAGCAGACCAGGGGACACCATATATTTT.

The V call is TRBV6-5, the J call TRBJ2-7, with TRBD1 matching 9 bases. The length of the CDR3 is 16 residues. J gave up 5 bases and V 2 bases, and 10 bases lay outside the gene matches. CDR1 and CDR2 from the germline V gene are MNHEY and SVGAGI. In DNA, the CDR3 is TGTGCCAGCAGTTACGGCTTGGGACAGGGACGCGACGAGCAGTACTTC. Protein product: CASSYGLGQGRDEQYF.

CDR3 region: CASSASGSLDEQFF. The CDR3 DNA is TGTGCCAGCAGTGCTAGCGGGAGTCTCGATGAGCAGTTCTTC. This chain joins TRBV2 and TRBJ2-1; 10 bases fit TRBD2. This CDR3 has 14 residues. Trimming took 4 bases from V and 8 from J; bases not matched to a gene: 5. Germline V CDR1 and CDR2: SNHLY, FYNNEI. The whole variable domain, filled in from reference TRBV2 and TRBJ2-1, reads EPEVTQTPSHQVTQMGQEVILRCVPISNHLYFYWYRQILGQKVEFLVSFYNNEISEKSEIFDDQFSVERPDGSNFTLKIRSTKLEDSAMYFCASSASGSLDEQFFGPGTRLTVL.

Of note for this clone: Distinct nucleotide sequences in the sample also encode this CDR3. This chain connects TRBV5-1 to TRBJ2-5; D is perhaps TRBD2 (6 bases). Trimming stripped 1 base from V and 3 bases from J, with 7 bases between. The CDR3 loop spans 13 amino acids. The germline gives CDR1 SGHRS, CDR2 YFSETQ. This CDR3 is CASSLPGEETQYF. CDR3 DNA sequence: TGCGCCAGCAGCTTGCCGGGAGAAGAGACCCAGTACTTC. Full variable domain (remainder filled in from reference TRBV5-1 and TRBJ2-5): KAGVTQTPRYLIKTRGQQVTLSCSPISGHRSVSWYQQTPGQGLQFLFEYFSETQRNKGNFPGRFSGRQFSNSRSEMNVSTLELGDSALYLCASSLPGEETQYFGPGTRLLVL.

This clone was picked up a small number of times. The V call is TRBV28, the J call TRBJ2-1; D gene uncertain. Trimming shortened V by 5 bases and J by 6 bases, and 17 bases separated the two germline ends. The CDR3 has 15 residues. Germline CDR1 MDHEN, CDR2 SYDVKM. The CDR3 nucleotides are TGTGCCAGCAGTCCACAGCAATCCTTGGTCAATGAGCAGTTCTTC. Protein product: CASSPQQSLVNEQFF. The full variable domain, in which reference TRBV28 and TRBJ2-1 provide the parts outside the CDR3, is DVKVTQSSRYLVKRTGEKVFLECVQDMDHENMFWYRQDPGLGLRLIYFSYDVKMKEKGDIPEGYSVSREKKERFSLILESASTNQTSMYLCASSPQQSLVNEQFFGPGTRLTVL.

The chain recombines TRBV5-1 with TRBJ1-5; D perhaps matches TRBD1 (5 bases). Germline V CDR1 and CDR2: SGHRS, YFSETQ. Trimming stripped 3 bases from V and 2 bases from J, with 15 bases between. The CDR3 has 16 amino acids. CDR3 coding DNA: TGCGCCAGCAGCTATGCAGGGATTGAGGGCAATCAGCCCCAGCATTTT. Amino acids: CASSYAGIEGNQPQHF.

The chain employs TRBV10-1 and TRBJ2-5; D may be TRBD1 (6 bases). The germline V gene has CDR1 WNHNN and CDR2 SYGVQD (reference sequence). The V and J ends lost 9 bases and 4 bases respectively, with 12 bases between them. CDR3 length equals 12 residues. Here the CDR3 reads CASTYRAETQYF. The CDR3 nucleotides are TGCGCCAGTACATACAGGGCAGAGACCCAGTACTTC.

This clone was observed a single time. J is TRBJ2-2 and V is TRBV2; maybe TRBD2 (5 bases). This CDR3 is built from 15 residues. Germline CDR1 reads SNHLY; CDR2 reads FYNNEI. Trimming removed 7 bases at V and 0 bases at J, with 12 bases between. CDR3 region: CASNGRAANTGELFF. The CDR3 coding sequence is TGTGCCAGCAATGGGCGGGCAGCGAACACCGGGGAGCTGTTTTTT. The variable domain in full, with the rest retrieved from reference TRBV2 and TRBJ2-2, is EPEVTQTPSHQVTQMGQEVILRCVPISNHLYFYWYRQILGQKVEFLVSFYNNEISEKSEIFDDQFSVERPDGSNFTLKIRSTKLEDSAMYFCASNGRAANTGELFFGEGSRLTVL.

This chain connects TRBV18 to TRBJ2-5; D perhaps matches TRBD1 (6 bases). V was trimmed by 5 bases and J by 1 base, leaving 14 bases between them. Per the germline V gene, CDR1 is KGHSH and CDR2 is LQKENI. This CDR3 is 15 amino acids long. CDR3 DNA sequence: TGTGCCAGCTCATCTGAGACAGGACTCCAAGAGACCCAGTACTTC. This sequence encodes CASSSETGLQETQYF.

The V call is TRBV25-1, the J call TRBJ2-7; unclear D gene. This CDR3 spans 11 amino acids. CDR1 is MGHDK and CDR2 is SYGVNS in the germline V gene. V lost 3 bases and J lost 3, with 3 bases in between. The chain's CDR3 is CASSEGYEQYF. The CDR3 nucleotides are TGTGCCAGCAGTGAGGGCTACGAGCAGTACTTC.

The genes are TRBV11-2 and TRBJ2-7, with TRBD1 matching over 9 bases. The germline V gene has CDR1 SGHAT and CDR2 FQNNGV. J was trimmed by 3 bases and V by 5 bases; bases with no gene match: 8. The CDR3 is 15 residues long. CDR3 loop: CASSQGQGNSYEQYF. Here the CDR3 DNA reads TGTGCCAGCAGCCAAGGACAGGGGAACAGCTACGAGCAGTACTTC. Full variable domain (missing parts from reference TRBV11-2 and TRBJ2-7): EAGVAQSPRYKIIEKRQSVAFWCNPISGHATLYWYQQILGQGPKLLIQFQNNGVVDDSQLPKDRFSAERLKGVDSTLKIQPAKLEDSAVYLCASSQGQGNSYEQYFGPGTRLTVT.

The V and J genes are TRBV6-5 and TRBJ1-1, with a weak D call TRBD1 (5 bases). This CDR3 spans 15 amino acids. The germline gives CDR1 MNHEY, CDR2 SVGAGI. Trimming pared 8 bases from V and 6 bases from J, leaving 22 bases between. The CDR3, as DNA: TGTGCCAGCCGATCGGGGCGATTATTTGTCCCTGAAGCTTTCTTT. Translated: CASRSGRLFVPEAFF.

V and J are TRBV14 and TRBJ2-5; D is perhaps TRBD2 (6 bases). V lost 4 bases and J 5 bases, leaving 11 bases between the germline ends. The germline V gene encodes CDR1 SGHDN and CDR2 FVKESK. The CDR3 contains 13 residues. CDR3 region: CASSRTAGETQYF. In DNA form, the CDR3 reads TGTGCCAGCAGCCGGACGGCGGGGGAGACCCAGTACTTC.